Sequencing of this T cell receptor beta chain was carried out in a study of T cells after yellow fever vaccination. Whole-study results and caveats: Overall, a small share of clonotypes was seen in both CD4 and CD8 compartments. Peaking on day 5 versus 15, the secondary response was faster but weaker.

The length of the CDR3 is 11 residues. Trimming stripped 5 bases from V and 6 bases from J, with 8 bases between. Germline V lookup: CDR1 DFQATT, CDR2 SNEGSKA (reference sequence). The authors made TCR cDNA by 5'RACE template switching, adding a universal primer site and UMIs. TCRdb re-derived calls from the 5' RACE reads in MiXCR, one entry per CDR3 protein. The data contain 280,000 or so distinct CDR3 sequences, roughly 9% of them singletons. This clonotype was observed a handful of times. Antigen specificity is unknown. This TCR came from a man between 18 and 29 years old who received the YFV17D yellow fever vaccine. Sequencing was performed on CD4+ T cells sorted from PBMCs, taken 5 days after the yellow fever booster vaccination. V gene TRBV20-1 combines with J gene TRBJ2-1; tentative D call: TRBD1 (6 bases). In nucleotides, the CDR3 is TGCAGTGCTCCACAGGGCAATGAGCAGTTCTTC. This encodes CSAPQGNEQFF.